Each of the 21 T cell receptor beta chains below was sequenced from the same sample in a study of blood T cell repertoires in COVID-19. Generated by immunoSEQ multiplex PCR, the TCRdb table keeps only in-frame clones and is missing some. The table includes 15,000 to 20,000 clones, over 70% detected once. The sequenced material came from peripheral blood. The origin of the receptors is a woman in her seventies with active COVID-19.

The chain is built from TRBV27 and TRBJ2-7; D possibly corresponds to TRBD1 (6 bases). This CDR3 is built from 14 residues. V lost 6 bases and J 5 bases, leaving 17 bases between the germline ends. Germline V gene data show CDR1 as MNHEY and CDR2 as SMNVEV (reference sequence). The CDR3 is CASRTEVRGHEQYF. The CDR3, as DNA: TGTGCCAGCAGGACAGAGGTCAGGGGACACGAGCAGTACTTC.

This CDR3 reads CSARPGDEQYF. The CDR3 DNA reads TGCAGTGCTAGACCAGGGGACGAGCAGTACTTC. J is TRBJ2-7 and V is TRBV20-1; possible D gene TRBD1, 6 bases. There are 11 residues in the CDR3. Between the trimmed V and J ends, which lost 2 bases and 5 bases, there was a span of 7 bases. Germline V gives CDR1 DFQATT, CDR2 SNEGSKA (reference sequence).

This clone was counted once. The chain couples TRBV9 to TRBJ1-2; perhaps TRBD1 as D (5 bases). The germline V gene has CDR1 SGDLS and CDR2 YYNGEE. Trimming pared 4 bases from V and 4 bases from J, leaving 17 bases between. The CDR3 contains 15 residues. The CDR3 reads CASSLHTGGGYGYTF. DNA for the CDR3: TGTGCCAGCAGCCTCCACACGGGGGGAGGCTATGGCTACACCTTC.

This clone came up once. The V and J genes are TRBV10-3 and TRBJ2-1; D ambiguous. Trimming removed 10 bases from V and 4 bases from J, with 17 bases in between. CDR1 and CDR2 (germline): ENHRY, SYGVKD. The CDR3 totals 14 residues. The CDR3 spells CASQFSAVYNEQFF. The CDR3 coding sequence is TGTGCCAGCCAATTCTCCGCAGTTTACAATGAGCAGTTCTTC.

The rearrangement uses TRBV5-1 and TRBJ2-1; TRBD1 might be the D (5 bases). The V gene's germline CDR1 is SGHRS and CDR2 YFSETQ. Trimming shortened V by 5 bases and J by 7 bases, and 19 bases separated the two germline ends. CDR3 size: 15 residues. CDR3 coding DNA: TGCGCCAGCAGTAACCCCCTTGGGGCCGGGAATGAGCAGTTCTTC. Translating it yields CASSNPLGAGNEQFF.

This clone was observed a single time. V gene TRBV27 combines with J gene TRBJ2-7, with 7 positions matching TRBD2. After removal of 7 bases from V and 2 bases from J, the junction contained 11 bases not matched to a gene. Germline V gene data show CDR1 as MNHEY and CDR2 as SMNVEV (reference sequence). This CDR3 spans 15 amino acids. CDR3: CASTTIGGRPYEQYF. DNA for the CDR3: TGTGCCAGCACCACGATCGGGGGGAGACCCTACGAGCAGTACTTC.

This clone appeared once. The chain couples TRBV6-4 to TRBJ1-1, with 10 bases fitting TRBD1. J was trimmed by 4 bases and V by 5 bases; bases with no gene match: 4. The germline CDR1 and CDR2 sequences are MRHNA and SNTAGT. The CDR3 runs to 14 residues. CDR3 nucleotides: TGTGCCAGCAGTCGGGACAGGGGCGGCACTGAAGCTTTCTTT. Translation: CASSRDRGGTEAFF.

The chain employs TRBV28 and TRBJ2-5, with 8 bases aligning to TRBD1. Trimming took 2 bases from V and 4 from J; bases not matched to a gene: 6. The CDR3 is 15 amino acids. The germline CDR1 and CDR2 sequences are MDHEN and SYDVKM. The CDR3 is CASSLRQGASETQYF. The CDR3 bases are TGTGCCAGCAGTTTAAGGCAGGGGGCGTCAGAGACCCAGTACTTC.

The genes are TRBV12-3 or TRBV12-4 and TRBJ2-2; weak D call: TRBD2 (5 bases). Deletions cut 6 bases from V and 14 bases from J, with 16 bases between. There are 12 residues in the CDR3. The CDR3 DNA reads TGTGCCAGCAGAGGTGACTATCCGCTTCTGTTTTTT. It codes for CASRGDYPLLFF.

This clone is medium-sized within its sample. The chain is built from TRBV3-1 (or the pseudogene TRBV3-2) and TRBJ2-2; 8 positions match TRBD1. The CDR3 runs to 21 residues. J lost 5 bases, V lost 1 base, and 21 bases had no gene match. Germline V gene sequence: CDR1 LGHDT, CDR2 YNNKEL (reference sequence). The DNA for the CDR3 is TGTGCCAGCAGCCAAGGGCAGTTTAGGCGAAGAGGACAGGGTTGGACCGGGGAGCTGTTTTTT. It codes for CASSQGQFRRRGQGWTGELFF.

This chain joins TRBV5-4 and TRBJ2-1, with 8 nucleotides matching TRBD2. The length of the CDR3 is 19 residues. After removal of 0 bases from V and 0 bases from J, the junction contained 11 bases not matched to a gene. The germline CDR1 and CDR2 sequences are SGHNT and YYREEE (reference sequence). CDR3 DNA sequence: TGTGCCAGCAGCTTGGGTGAGCTAGCGGGCCTAAGCTCCTACAATGAGCAGTTCTTC. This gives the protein CASSLGELAGLSSYNEQFF. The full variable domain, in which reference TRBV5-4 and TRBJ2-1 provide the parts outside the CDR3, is ETGVTQSPTHLIKTRGQQVTLRCSSQSGHNTVSWYQQALGQGPQFIFQYYREEENGRGNFPPRFSGLQFPNYSSELNVNALELDDSALYLCASSLGELAGLSSYNEQFFGPGTRLTVL.

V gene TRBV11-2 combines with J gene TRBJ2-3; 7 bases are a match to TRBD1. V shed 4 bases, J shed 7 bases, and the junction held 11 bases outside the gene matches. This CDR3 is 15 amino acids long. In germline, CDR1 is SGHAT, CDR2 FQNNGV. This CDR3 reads CASSSPGTDYYTQYF. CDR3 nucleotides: TGTGCCAGCAGCTCCCCCGGGACAGACTATTATACGCAGTATTTT. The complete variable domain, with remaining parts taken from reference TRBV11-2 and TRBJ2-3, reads EAGVAQSPRYKIIEKRQSVAFWCNPISGHATLYWYQQILGQGPKLLIQFQNNGVVDDSQLPKDRFSAERLKGVDSTLKIQPAKLEDSAVYLCASSSPGTDYYTQYFGPGTRLTVL.

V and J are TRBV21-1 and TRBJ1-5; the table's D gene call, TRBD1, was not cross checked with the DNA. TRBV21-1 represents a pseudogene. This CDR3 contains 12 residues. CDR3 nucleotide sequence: TGTGCCAGCTGGGGGCCGGAACAGCCCCAGCATTTT. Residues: CASWGPEQPQHF.

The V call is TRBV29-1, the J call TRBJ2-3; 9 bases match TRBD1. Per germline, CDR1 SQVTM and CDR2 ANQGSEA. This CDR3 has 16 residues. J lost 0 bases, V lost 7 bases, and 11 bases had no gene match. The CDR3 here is CSAGGADRGSTDTQYF. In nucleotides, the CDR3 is TGCAGCGCCGGCGGAGCCGACAGGGGGAGCACAGATACGCAGTATTTT.

The CDR3: CASSPGAVNTGELFF. DNA for the CDR3: TGTGCCAGCAGCCCTGGGGCAGTGAACACCGGGGAGCTGTTTTTT. The chain links TRBV5-6 to TRBJ2-2, with D perhaps matching TRBD1 (5 bases). The CDR3 sequence is 15 residues long. The germline V gene encodes CDR1 SGHDT and CDR2 YYEEEE. Deletions cut 4 bases from V and 1 base from J, with 11 bases between.

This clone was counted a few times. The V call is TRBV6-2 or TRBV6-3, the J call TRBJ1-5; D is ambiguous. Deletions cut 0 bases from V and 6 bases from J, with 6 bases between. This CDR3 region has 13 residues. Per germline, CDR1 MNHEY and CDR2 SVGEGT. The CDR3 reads CASSYSPGQPQHF. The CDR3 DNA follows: TGTGCCAGCAGTTACTCGCCGGGTCAGCCCCAGCATTTT.

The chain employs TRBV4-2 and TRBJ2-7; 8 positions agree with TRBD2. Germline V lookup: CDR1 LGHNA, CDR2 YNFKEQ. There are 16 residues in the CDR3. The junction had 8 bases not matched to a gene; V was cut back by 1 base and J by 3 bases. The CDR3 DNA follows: TGTGCCAGCAGCCAAGGGGGTAGCGGGATTGGCTACGAGCAGTACTTC. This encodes CASSQGGSGIGYEQYF.

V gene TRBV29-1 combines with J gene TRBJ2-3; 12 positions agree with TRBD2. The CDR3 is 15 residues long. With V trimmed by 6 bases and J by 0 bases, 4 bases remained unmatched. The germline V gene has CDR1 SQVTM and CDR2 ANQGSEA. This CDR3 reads CSVLGTSGSTDTQYF. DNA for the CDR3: TGCAGCGTATTGGGGACTAGCGGGAGCACAGATACGCAGTATTTT.

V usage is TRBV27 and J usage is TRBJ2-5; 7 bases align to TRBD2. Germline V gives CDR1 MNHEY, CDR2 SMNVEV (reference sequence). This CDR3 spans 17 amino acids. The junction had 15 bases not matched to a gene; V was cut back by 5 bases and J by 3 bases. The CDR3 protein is CASSPIYLQREKETQYF. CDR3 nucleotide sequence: TGTGCCAGCAGTCCTATCTACCTCCAGCGGGAAAAAGAGACCCAGTACTTC.

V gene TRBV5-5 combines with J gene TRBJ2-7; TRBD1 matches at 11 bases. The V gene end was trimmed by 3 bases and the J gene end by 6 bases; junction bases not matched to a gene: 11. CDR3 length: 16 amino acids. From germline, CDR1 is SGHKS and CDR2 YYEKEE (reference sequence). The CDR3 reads CASSSVRMDRGREQYF. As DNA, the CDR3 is TGTGCCAGCAGCTCTGTCCGCATGGACAGGGGGCGCGAGCAGTACTTC.

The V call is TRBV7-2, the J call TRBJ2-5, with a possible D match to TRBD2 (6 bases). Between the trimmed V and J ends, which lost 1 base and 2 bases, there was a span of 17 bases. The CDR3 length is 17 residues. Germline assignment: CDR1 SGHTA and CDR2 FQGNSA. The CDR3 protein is CASSLVVGSGEQETQYF. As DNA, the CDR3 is TGTGCCAGCAGCTTAGTGGTTGGGTCGGGGGAGCAAGAGACCCAGTACTTC.